This T cell receptor beta chain was documented in a study of siplizumab effects on memory and regulatory T cells. Study-wide results and caveats: Naive T cells seemed more diverse than memory cells; they also seemed major alloresponse contributors. Mappable alloreactive CD4+ clones averaged approximately 69% Treg-derived with siplizumab versus approximately 25% in controls. The study did not confirm that proliferating Tregs from siplizumab cultures were suppressive.

Assays captured about 10^5 TCR templates per sample. Data came from immunoSEQ multiplex PCR; TCRdb stores just in-frame clones and leaves some out. The data show some 90,000 clones, 85% to 90% seen once. Trimming left V 3 bases short and J 4 bases short, with 7 bases between. Germline values: CDR1 GTSNPN, CDR2 SVGIG (reference sequence). CDR3 size: 12 residues. Remarks on this clone: Its target is not known.

This clonotype was obtained from a human donor in good health. The J gene is TRBJ1-5, the V gene TRBV30, with unresolved D. The sample was CD4+ T cells sorted from blood. The CDR3 DNA reads as TGTGCCTGGAGCCTGGAGAATCAGCCCCAGCATTTT. It is translated as CAWSLENQPQHF. The whole variable domain, filled in from reference TRBV30 and TRBJ1-5, reads SQTIHQWPATLVQPVGSPLSLECTVEGTSNPNLYWYRQAAGRGLQLLFYSVGIGQISSEVPQNLSASRPQDRQFILSSKKLLLSDSGFYLCAWSLENQPQHFGDGTRLSIL.